This T cell receptor (beta chain) was identified in a study of regulatory T cells in long-lasting Graves disease. Time point reported: newly diagnosed GD, antithyroid drugs for less than 3 months. From PBMCs, RNA was extracted and then used to make the TCR library. General study results and limits: Samples came from peripheral blood alone, without thyroid tissue. Persistent Graves' patients showed less TCR diversity than newly diagnosed ones.

TCR beta libraries were built with iRepertoire HTBI primers and Arm-PCR of CDR3 regions. TCRdb independently ran MiXCR on the multiplex PCR reads; one entry per CDR3 protein. Here the sample spans approximately 480,000 distinct CDR3 sequences, around 15% being singletons. As for this clonotype: The antigen remains undetermined.

The same sample was also studied in work on T cells in Graves' hyperthyroidism and ophthalmopathy.

The receptor was derived from a man between 35 and 55 years old with Graves disease. The sample here was peripheral blood mononuclear cells (PBMCs), taken at new diagnosis, from a patient treated with antithyroid drugs.

The CDR3 protein is CASSLTQTDRHQYF. CDR3 DNA sequence: TGTGCCAGCAGCCTTACTCAGACAGACCGCCATCAGTACTTC. The chain carries TRBV14 and TRBJ2-7, with a weak D call TRBD1 (5 bases). This CDR3 spans 14 amino acids. Germline V gene data show CDR1 as SGHDN and CDR2 as FVKESK. V gave up 4 bases and J gave up 10 bases, with 20 bases separating them.